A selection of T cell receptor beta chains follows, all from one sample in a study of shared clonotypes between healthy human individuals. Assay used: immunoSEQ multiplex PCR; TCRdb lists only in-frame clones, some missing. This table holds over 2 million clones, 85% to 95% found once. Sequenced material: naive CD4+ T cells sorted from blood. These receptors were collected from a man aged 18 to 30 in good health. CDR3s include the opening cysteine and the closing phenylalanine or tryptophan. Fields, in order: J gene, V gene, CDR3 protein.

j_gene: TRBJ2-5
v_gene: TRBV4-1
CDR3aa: CASSQGVQETQYF

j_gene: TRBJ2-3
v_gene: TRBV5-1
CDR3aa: CASMGRGTGSTDTQYF

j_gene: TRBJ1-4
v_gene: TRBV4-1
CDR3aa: CASSFNPSEKLFF

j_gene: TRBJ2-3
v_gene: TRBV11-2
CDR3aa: CASSLGRLILLRTDTQYF

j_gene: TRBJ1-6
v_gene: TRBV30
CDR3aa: CAWSTGSRDSPLHF

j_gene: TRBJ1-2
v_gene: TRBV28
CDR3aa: CASSPEGYGYTF

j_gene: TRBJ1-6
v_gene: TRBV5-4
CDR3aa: CASSSGQGTSPLHF

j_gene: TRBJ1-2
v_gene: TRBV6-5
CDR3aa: CASRMAGARYGYTF

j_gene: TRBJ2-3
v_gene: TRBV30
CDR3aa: CAWNEVTDTQYF

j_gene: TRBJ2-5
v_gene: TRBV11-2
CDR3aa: CASSRSGVETQYF

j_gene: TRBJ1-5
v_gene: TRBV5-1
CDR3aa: CASSRDAGSNQPQHF

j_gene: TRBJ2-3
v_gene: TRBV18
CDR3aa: CASSPQTDTQYF

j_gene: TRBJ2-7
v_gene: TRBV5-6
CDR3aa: CASSLGTSGGLFYEQYF

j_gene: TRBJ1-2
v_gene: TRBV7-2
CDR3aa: CASSLNYGYTF

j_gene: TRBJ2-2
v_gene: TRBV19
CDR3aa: CASSISPGGRTRGTGELFF

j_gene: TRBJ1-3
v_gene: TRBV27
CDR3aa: CASSPKDRASSGNTIYF

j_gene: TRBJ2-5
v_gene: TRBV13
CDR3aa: CASSLVRGREETQYF

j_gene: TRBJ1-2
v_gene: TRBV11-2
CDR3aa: CASSLDLTGRYTF

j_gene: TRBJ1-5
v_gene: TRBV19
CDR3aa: CASKDPAGGNQPQHF

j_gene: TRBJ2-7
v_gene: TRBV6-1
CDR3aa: CASGTSGYEQYF

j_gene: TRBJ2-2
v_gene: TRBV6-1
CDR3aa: CASSIGTPNTGELFF

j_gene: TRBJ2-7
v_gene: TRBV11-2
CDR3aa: CASSLDSRTGLFTYEQYF

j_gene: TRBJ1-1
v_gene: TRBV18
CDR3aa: CASSAGAGTEAFF

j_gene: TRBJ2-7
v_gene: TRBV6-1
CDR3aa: CASSEGTSGRYAYEQYF

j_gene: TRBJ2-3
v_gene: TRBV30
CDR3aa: CAWSTLGPDTQYF

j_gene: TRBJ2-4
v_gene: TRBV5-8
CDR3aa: CASSPGTDKNIQYF

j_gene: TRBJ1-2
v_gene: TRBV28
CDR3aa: CASSRFYPSGDGYTF

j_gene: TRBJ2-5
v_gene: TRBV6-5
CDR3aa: CASSSLAGQETQYF

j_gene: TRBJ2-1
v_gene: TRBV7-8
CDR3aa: CASSSLDRGNEQFF

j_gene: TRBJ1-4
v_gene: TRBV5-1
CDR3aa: CASSLARGVAANEKLFF

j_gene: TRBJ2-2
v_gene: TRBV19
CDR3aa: CASTGTSGNTGELFF

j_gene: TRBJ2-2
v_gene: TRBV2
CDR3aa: CANRGHTAGELFF

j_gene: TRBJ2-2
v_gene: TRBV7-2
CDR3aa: CASSFGSTGELFF

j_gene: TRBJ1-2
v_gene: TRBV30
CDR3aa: CAWNIKLSGYTF

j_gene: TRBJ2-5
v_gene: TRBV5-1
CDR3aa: CASSALETQYF

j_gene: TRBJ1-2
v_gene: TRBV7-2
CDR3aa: CASGFRQGKYGYTF

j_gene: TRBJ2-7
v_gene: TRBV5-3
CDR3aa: CARSPRGLGLAGGPSPEQYF

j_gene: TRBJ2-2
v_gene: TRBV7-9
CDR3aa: CASRQGTGELFF